This TCR beta chain was recorded in a study of human T cells and chemical hapten exposure. This clonotype occurred a few times. What it recognizes is unknown. Each cDNA molecule in the library carried unique molecular identifiers. TCRdb re-derived calls from the RACE reads in MiXCR, one entry per CDR3 protein. Among around 100,000 distinct CDR3 sequences listed, approximately 10% were seen once. Whole-study results and caveats: Among TCRs, those above 1 in 1000 frequency were unaffected by DPC sensitization. With alopecia, donors may have immune responses unlike healthy people's.

Time point defined: patch test 1, 2 weeks after DPC sensitization. The treatment is: therapeutic diphenylcyclopropenone sensitization with weekly scalp DPC. V was clipped by 3 bases and J by 8 bases, with 16 bases between them. CDR3 size: 14 residues. Germline assignment: CDR1 SGHNT and CDR2 YYREEE (reference sequence). This receptor was obtained from a woman aged 40 to 49 with alopecia areata. Some clones in this sample may be carry-over from other donors' samples. V usage is TRBV5-4 and J usage is TRBJ2-3; D call uncertain. Specimen: whole blood, collected in connection with sensitization to the hapten diphenylcyclopropenone (DPC). The CDR3 is CASSSTARLGTQYF. The CDR3 DNA follows: TGTGCCAGCAGCTCCACGGCGAGGCTGGGTACGCAGTATTTT.